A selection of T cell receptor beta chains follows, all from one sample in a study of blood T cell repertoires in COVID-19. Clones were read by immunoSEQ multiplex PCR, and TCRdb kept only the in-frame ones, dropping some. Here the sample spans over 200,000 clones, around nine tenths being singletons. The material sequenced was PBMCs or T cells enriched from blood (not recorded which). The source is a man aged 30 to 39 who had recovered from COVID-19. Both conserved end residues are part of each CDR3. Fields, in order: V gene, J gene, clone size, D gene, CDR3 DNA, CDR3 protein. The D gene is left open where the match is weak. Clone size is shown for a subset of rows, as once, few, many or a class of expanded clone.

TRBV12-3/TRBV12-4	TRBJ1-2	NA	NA	TGTGCCAGCAGTTTTGAGGGTAGCTATGGCTACACCTTC	CASSFEGSYGYTF
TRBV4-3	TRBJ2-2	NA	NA	TGCGCCAGCAGCCAAGAACCACTGAATAACGGGGAGCTGTTTTTT	CASSQEPLNNGELFF
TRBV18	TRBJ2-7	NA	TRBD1	TGTGCCAGCTCACCCCCGGACAGGGTTTGGCAGTACTTC	CASSPPDRVWQYF
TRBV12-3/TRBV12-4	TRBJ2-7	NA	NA	TGTGCCAGCAGTTTACGGTTGACCTACGAGCAGTACTTC	CASSLRLTYEQYF
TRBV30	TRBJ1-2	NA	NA	TGTGCCTGGAGTACCGGACGGGAGGATGGCTACACCTTC	CAWSTGREDGYTF
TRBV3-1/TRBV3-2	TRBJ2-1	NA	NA	TGTGCCAGCAGCCAAGAGTCACTGAACTACAATGAGCAGTTCTTC	CASSQESLNYNEQFF
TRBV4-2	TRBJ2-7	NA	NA	TGTGCCAGCAGCCAAGTGAGGAGGGGGCCCCGGGAATATCTTCTGGGCGAGCAGTACTTC	CASSQVRRGPREYLLGEQYF
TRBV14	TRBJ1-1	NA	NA	TGTGCCAGCAGCCACGATCGGACCGCAGGGGCTTTCTTT	CASSHDRTAGAFF
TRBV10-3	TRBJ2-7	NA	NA	TGTGCCATCAGTTCCCCCTTGTCCTACGAGCAGTACTTC	CAISSPLSYEQYF
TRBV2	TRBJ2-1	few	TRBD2	TGTGCCAGTGTCGGCGGGAGCTCCTACAATGAGCAGTTCTTC	CASVGGSSYNEQFF
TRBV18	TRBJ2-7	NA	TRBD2	TGTGCCAGCTCACCCGGACTAGCCGCGAGCTCCTACGAGCAGTACTTC	CASSPGLAASSYEQYF
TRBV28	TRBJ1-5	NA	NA	TGTGCCAGCAGGCCAGGGAGGCAGCCCCAGCATTTT	CASRPGRQPQHF
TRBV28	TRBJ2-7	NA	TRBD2	TGTGCCAGCCATGCGAAGCTAGCGGGAGACGAGCAGTACTTC	CASHAKLAGDEQYF
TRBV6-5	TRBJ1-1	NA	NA	TGTGCCAGCAGATTGAAGCTGAACACTGAAGCTTTCTTT	CASRLKLNTEAFF
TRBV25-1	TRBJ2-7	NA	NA	TGTGCCAGCAGTGCCTCGACAATCGGAGGGGAGCAGTACTTC	CASSASTIGGEQYF
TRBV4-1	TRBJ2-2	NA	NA	TGCGCCAGCAGCTTCAGGGGACGTCCCGCCTCGAACACCGGGGAGCTGTTTTTT	CASSFRGRPASNTGELFF
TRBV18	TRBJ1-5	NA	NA	TGTGCCAGCTCAGAAACAGGGTACAATCAGCCCCAGCATTTT	CASSETGYNQPQHF
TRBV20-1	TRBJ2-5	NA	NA	TGCAGTGCTAGTGAGGGGCAGGGGCTGCAAGAGACCCAGTACTTC	CSASEGQGLQETQYF
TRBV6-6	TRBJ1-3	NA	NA	TGTGCCAGCATGGGGGGAGGGATTGGAAACACCATATATTTT	CASMGGGIGNTIYF
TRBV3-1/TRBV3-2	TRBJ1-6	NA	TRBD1	TGTGCCAGCAGCCAAAACCCTACAGGGGCCTATAATTCACCCCTCCACTTT	CASSQNPTGAYNSPLHF
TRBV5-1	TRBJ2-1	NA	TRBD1	TGCGCCAGCAGCTTGGCCGCAGGGGGCTCCTACAATGAGCAGTTCTTC	CASSLAAGGSYNEQFF
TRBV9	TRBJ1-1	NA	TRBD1	TGTGCCAGCAGCGCCGACAGGGGATGGACTGAAGCTTTCTTT	CASSADRGWTEAFF
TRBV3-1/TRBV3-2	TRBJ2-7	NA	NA	TGTGCCAGCAGCCAGGGTATAGTGGGCTTGAGGTACTTC	CASSQGIVGLRYF
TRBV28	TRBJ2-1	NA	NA	TGTGCCAGCAGTTCGGCAGTTGCTGCGGGGTACAATGAGCAGTTCTTC	CASSSAVAAGYNEQFF
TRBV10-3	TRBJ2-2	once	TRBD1	TGTGCCATCAGGGGGCAAGGACAGGGGGACACCGGGGAGCTGTTTTTT	CAIRGQGQGDTGELFF
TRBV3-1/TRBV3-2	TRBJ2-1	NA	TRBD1	TGTGCCAGCAGCCAAGAGTGGAGGGACAGGGAAGGTGAGCAGTTCTTC	CASSQEWRDREGEQFF
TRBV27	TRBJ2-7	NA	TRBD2	TGTGCCAGCAAGGGAGCACTAGCGGGAGGCAACGAGCAGTACTTC	CASKGALAGGNEQYF
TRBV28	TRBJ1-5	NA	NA	TGTGCCAGCAGTTCCCCAAGCCCAGGCACCAATCAGCCCCAGCATTTT	CASSSPSPGTNQPQHF
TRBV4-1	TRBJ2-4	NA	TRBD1	TGCGCCAGCAGGCGGACAGGTGCCAAAAACATTCAGTACTTC	CASRRTGAKNIQYF
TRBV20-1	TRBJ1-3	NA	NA	TGCAGTGCCAGGGTTGGGGCCACCATATATTTT	CSARVGATIYF
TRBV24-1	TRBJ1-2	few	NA	TGTGCCACCAGTAGGAGGGCGGAAAGCTATGGCTACACCTTC	CATSRRAESYGYTF
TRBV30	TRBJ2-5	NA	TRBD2	TGTGCCTGGAGTCGACCGGCGGGGGGTGGTCAAGAGACCCAGTACTTC	CAWSRPAGGGQETQYF
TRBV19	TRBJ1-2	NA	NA	TGTGCCAGTAGTATTGGGACACCCCAGTCAGGGGGCTACACCTTC	CASSIGTPQSGGYTF
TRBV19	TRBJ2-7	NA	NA	TGTGCCAGTAGTATAGGGGACACCCCCTACGAGCAGTACTTC	CASSIGDTPYEQYF
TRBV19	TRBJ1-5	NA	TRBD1	TGTGCCAGTAGTACCAGGGGGTCGGCGGGCAATCAGCCCCAGCATTTT	CASSTRGSAGNQPQHF
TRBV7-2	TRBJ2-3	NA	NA	TGTGCCAGCAGCCCGGGTAAAGATACGCAGTATTTT	CASSPGKDTQYF
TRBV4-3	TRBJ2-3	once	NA	TGCGCCAGCAGCCAAGATCAAGGGGCCCCAGATACGCAGTATTTT	CASSQDQGAPDTQYF
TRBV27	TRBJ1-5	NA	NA	TGTGCCAGCAGGTCAGGTACCCATAGCAATCAGCCCCAGCATTTT	CASRSGTHSNQPQHF
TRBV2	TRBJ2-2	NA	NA	TGTGCCAGCAGTGAACAGGGAAACACCGGGGAGCTGTTTTTT	CASSEQGNTGELFF
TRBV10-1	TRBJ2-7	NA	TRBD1	TGCGCCAGCAGCCGGGACAGATCCTACGAGCAGTACTTC	CASSRDRSYEQYF
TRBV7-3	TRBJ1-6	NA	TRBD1	TGTGCCAGCAGCCGGCTGGGGACAGGGATTAATTCACCCCTCCACTTT	CASSRLGTGINSPLHF
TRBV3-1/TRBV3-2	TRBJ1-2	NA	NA	TGTGCCAGCAGCCAAGTGGCCGCGGGTAACTATGGCTACACCTTC	CASSQVAAGNYGYTF
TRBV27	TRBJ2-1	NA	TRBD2	TGTGCCAGCGGCGACCTAGCGGGCTCCTACAATGAGCAGTTCTTC	CASGDLAGSYNEQFF
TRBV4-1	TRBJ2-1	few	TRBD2	TGCGCCAGCGAGGGACTAGCGGGAGGTGAGCAGTTCTTC	CASEGLAGGEQFF
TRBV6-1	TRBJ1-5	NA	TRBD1	TGTGCCAGCAGTGATAGGGACAGGGGAGGGAATCAGCCCCAGCATTTT	CASSDRDRGGNQPQHF
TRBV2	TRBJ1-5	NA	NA	TGTGCCAGCAGTCGGGACACCAATCAGCCCCAGCATTTT	CASSRDTNQPQHF
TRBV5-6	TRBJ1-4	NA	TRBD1	TGTGCCAGCAGCTTTTTGGGACAGCCCGGAGGGAATGAAAAACTGTTTTTT	CASSFLGQPGGNEKLFF
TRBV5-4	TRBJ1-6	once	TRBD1	TGTGCCAGCAGCTTGAGGACAGGCCAGAATTCACCCCTCCACTTT	CASSLRTGQNSPLHF
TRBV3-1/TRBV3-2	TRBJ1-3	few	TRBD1	TGTGCCAGCAGCCATCTAATGACAGGGAAAACGGGAAACACCATATATTTT	CASSHLMTGKTGNTIYF
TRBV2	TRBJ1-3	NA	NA	TGTGCCAGCAGTGATGTCGTGAGGGGGGGACGCTCTGGAAACACCATATATTTT	CASSDVVRGGRSGNTIYF
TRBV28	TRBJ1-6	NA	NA	TGTGCCAGCATCACCGAAGGGCAGGGTAATTCACCCCTCCACTTT	CASITEGQGNSPLHF
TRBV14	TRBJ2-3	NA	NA	TGTGCCAGCAGCCAAGAGAGAAGCACAGATACGCAGTATTTT	CASSQERSTDTQYF
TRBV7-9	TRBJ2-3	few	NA	TGTGCCAGCAGCTTGGCCACAGATACGCAGTATTTT	CASSLATDTQYF
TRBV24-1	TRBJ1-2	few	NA	TGTGCCACCAGTGCAGAGGGAGGGTATGGCTACACCTTC	CATSAEGGYGYTF
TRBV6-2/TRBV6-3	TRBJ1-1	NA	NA	TGTGCCAGCAGCACTAGGGGTGGGGGGAACGGTGAAGCTTTCTTT	CASSTRGGGNGEAFF